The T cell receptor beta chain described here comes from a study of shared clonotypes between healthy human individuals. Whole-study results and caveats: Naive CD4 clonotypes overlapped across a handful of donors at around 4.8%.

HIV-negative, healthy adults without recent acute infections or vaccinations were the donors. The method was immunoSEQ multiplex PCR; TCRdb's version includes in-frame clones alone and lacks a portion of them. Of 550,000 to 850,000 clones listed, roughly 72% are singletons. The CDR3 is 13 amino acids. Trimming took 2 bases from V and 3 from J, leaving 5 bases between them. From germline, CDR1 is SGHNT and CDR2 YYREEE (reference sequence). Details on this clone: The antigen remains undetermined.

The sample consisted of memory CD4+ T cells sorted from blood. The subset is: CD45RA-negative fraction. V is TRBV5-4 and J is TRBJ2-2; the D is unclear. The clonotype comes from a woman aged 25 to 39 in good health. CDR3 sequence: CASSFYDTGELFF. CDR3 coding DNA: TGTGCCAGCAGCTTTTACGACACCGGGGAGCTGTTTTTT.